A selection of T cell receptor beta chains follows, all from one sample in a study of CD8 T cells in Susac syndrome. TCRdb itself ran the immunoSEQ multiplex PCR reads through MiXCR, one entry per CDR3 protein. Among more than 200,000 distinct CDR3 sequences, 90% to 95% were seen once, and the ten largest hold around 0.15%. The specimen sequenced was CD8+ T cells from PBMCs. These receptors were collected from a human donor with multiple sclerosis. The CDR3 runs from the conserved cysteine through the conserved F or W. A D gene is named only where the DNA matches it firmly. The size entry is marked missing in some rows and otherwise reads once, few, many or a size class.

j_gene | d_gene | v_gene | abundance | CDR3nt | CDR3aa
TRBJ2-1 | TRBD2 | TRBV9 | NA | TGTGCCAGCAGCGTGGAACTAGCGTTGAATGAGCAGTTCTTC | CASSVELALNEQFF
TRBJ1-1 | TRBD1 | TRBV9 | NA | TGTGCCAGCAGCGTAGTCGAGACAGGGATATCGAACACTGAAGCTTTCTTT | CASSVVETGISNTEAFF
TRBJ2-7 | TRBD2 | TRBV11-1 | NA | TGTGCCAGCAGCCCCTTGGGACTATTTTCCTACGAGCAGTACTTC | CASSPLGLFSYEQYF
TRBJ1-1 | NA | TRBV12-5 | NA | TGTGCTAGTGGCCCGACTGGGAACACTGAAGCTTTCTTT | CASGPTGNTEAFF
TRBJ2-1 | NA | TRBV10-2 | NA | TGCGCCAGCAGTGAGTCCCCTCTAGCGTACTCCAGCAATGAGCAGTTCTTC | CASSESPLAYSSNEQFF
TRBJ2-3 | NA | TRBV4-3 | NA | TGCGCCAGCAGCCAAACCGGGGGACAGACAGATACGCAGTATTTT | CASSQTGGQTDTQYF
TRBJ1-1 | NA | TRBV4-2 | NA | TGTGCCAGCAGCCAGGGCGGGACGGCTGAAGCTTTCTTT | CASSQGGTAEAFF
TRBJ2-4 | TRBD2 | TRBV23-1 | NA | TGCGCCAGCCGAGGGGGAACCGGGACTAGCGGTGTAAACATTCAGTACTTC | CASRGGTGTSGVNIQYF
TRBJ2-3 | NA | TRBV29-1 | NA | TGCAGCGTTAGAGCGGGCGCTAGCACAGATACGCAGTATTTT | CSVRAGASTDTQYF
TRBJ1-1 | TRBD1 | TRBV19 | NA | TGTGCCAGTATCGACAGGGTGAAGGGTGAAGCTTTCTTT | CASIDRVKGEAFF
TRBJ1-1 | NA | TRBV19 | NA | TGTGCCAGTAGCAGGGACACCAACACTGAAGCTTTCTTT | CASSRDTNTEAFF
TRBJ2-2 | NA | TRBV7-9 | NA | TGTGCCAGCAGCTTAGCCGCGGAGCTGTTTTTT | CASSLAAELFF
TRBJ1-1 | NA | TRBV12-3/TRBV12-4 | NA | TGTGCCAGCAGCCCCCCGGGGGGGAGGGGTACCCCTGAAGCTTTCTTT | CASSPPGGRGTPEAFF
TRBJ1-1 | NA | TRBV5-1 | NA | TGCGCCAGCAGCTTGGAAGCGAACACTGAAGCTTTCTTT | CASSLEANTEAFF
TRBJ2-1 | NA | TRBV7-9 | NA | TGTGCCAGCAGTTACGAAGGACTCCTCAATGAGCAGTTCTTC | CASSYEGLLNEQFF
TRBJ1-5 | NA | TRBV30 | NA | TGTGCCTGGAGTGGGCAAAAAAACAGGGACAGCAATCAGCCCCAGCATTTT | CAWSGQKNRDSNQPQHF
TRBJ2-1 | TRBD2 | TRBV10-2 | NA | TGCGCCAGCGGGTGGGGCGGTAGCGGGGGCTTCAATGAGCAGTTCTTC | CASGWGGSGGFNEQFF
TRBJ2-7 | NA | TRBV24-1 | NA | TGTGCCACCTTAGGCCGGAGGGAGCAGTACTTC | CATLGRREQYF
TRBJ1-1 | NA | TRBV11-1 | once | TGTGCCAGCAGCCCAGTGGCCAAGAACACTGAAGCTTTCTTT | CASSPVAKNTEAFF
TRBJ2-1 | NA | TRBV13 | once | TGTGCCAGCAGCGTCGACGGGGGATACAATGAGCAGTTCTTC | CASSVDGGYNEQFF
TRBJ1-2 | NA | TRBV14 | NA | TGTGCCAGCAGCCAACTCCTGGGGGATGGCTACACCTTC | CASSQLLGDGYTF
TRBJ1-2 | NA | TRBV27 | NA | TGTGCCAGCAGTTTGTACCTGAACTCCCGTTATGGCTACACCTTC | CASSLYLNSRYGYTF
TRBJ1-4 | NA | TRBV19 | NA | TGTGCCAGTAAGGTTCATTTACTAGGTGAAAAACTGTTTTTT | CASKVHLLGEKLFF
TRBJ1-5 | NA | TRBV4-1 | NA | TGCGCCAGCAGCCCAGAAGGGGGGAGGACCAATCAGCCCCAGCATTTT | CASSPEGGRTNQPQHF
TRBJ2-7 | NA | TRBV9 | NA | TGTGCCAGCAGCGTAGGTGGCTCTATTGTATACGAGCTGTACTTC | CASSVGGSIVYELYF
TRBJ2-7 | TRBD2 | TRBV4-1 | NA | TGCGCCAGCAGCCATCCGACCCCTAGCGGGTTGAGCTCCTACGAGCAGTACTTC | CASSHPTPSGLSSYEQYF
TRBJ2-1 | TRBD2 | TRBV11-1 | NA | TGTGCCAGCAGCTCCTGGCTGAGCGGGGGCTCCTACAATGAGCAGTTCTTC | CASSSWLSGGSYNEQFF
TRBJ2-3 | NA | TRBV19 | NA | TGTGCCAGTAGTATGATCAGCACAGATACGCAGTATTTT | CASSMISTDTQYF
TRBJ2-2 | NA | TRBV7-9 | NA | TGTGCCAGCAGCCTAGACTCGGGCGGGGAGCTGTTTTTT | CASSLDSGGELFF
TRBJ2-1 | TRBD2 | TRBV29-1 | NA | TGCAGCGCCAGGGGACTAGCGGGAGTTAAGGGGACCTACAATGAGCAGTTCTTC | CSARGLAGVKGTYNEQFF
TRBJ1-1 | NA | TRBV4-1 | NA | TGCGCCAGCAGCCAAGGAGGGACGGGCGAGAACACTGAAGCTTTCTTT | CASSQGGTGENTEAFF
TRBJ2-4 | NA | TRBV5-6 | NA | TGTGCCAGCAGCTTGTACCCACCGGGGGACATTCAGTACTTC | CASSLYPPGDIQYF
TRBJ2-7 | TRBD2 | TRBV20-1 | NA | TGCAGTGTTAAGCGGGGGTACGAGCAGTACTTC | CSVKRGYEQYF
TRBJ1-1 | NA | TRBV2 | NA | TGTGCCAGCAGTGAGTTCCCCAGGGAACGCGCTTTCTTT | CASSEFPRERAFF
TRBJ1-1 | NA | TRBV3-1 | NA | TGTGCCAGCAGCCAAGATATAGGGACACAGAACACTGAAGCTTTCTTT | CASSQDIGTQNTEAFF
TRBJ2-3 | TRBD2 | TRBV20-1 | NA | TGCAGTGCTAGAGGACTAGCGGTCGCGGTGGGCTGGAGCACAGATACGCAGTATTTT | CSARGLAVAVGWSTDTQYF
TRBJ2-3 | TRBD2 | TRBV5-6 | once | TGTGCCAGCAGCTTGCCAGCGGGGGGGCCGGATACGCAGTATTTT | CASSLPAGGPDTQYF
TRBJ2-7 | NA | TRBV20-1 | NA | TGCAGTGCTCGAAGGGTAGACTCCTACGAGCAGTACTTC | CSARRVDSYEQYF
TRBJ1-1 | NA | TRBV14 | NA | TGTGCCAGCAGCCAAGTCTTACAGGGCACTGAAGCTTTCTTT | CASSQVLQGTEAFF
TRBJ2-7 | NA | TRBV18 | few | TGTGCCAGCTCCCCCATGGTAGCGACCTACGAGCAGTACTTC | CASSPMVATYEQYF
TRBJ2-5 | TRBD2 | TRBV7-2 | NA | TGTGCCAGCAGCTCTTCGTGGGCTAGCGGCCAAGAGACCCAGTACTTC | CASSSSWASGQETQYF
TRBJ2-3 | NA | TRBV4-1 | NA | TGCGCCAGCAGCCAAGACCCCCAGGGGGGAGATACGCAGTATTTT | CASSQDPQGGDTQYF
TRBJ2-5 | NA | TRBV14 | once | TGTGCCAGCAGCCAAGTCCTGTATCAAGAGACCCAGTACTTC | CASSQVLYQETQYF
TRBJ1-1 | NA | TRBV13 | NA | TGTGCCAGCAGCCCCAAGGGCTACACTGAAGCTTTCTTT | CASSPKGYTEAFF
TRBJ2-1 | TRBD2 | TRBV12-3/TRBV12-4 | NA | TGTGCCAGCAGTTTTTGGGGAGATCGACTAGCGGGTTTGGATGAGCAGTTCTTC | CASSFWGDRLAGLDEQFF
TRBJ2-2 | TRBD2 | TRBV29-1 | once | TGCAGCGCCTTAGCGGGAGACACCGGGGAGCTGTTTTTT | CSALAGDTGELFF
TRBJ2-7 | TRBD2 | TRBV5-6 | NA | TGTGCCAGCAGCTATCCTAGCGGGGGGGAATGGTGGCAGTACTTC | CASSYPSGGEWWQYF
TRBJ1-6 | NA | TRBV27 | NA | TGTGCCAGCAGCAACCCTAATTCACCCCTCCACTTT | CASSNPNSPLHF